A single sample is the source of the 5 T cell receptor beta chains below, sequenced in a study of blood T cell repertoires in COVID-19. The method was immunoSEQ multiplex PCR; TCRdb's version includes in-frame clones alone and lacks a portion of them. The sample yields some 290,000 clones, over 85% seen once. The sequencing sample was made of PBMCs or T cells enriched from blood (not recorded which). All receptors derive from a woman in her thirties who had recovered from COVID-19.

The gene calls are TRBV19 and TRBJ1-1; D unclear. Germline CDR1 and CDR2: LNHDA and SQIVND (reference sequence). The CDR3 runs 15 residues. Trimming took off 6 bases at V and 0 bases at J, with 14 bases between the two ends. The CDR3 DNA reads as TGTGCCAGTAGCCACGAGGTTAGTATGAACACTGAAGCTTTCTTT. This sequence encodes CASSHEVSMNTEAFF.

The chain has TRBV19 and TRBJ2-5, with TRBD2 matching over 10 bases. The CDR3 consists of 16 residues. After removal of 1 base from V and 0 bases from J, the junction contained 2 bases not matched to a gene. CDR1 and CDR2 (germline): LNHDA, SQIVND (reference sequence). CDR3 in DNA: TGTGCCAGTAGTATAGGACTAGCGGGCTACCAAGAGACCCAGTACTTC. Amino acids: CASSIGLAGYQETQYF.

The CDR3 coding sequence is TGTGCCAGCTGTTACGGCACTGAAGCTTTCTTT. This gives the protein CASCYGTEAFF. The J gene is TRBJ1-1, the V gene TRBV28; D not resolved. This CDR3 has 11 amino acids. CDR1 is MDHEN and CDR2 is SYDVKM in the germline V gene. The V and J ends lost 8 bases and 4 bases respectively, with 8 bases between them.

J is TRBJ1-2 and V is TRBV10-1; D unclear. The CDR3 loop spans 13 amino acids. The V gene lost 4 bases and the J gene lost 4 bases, with 10 bases spanning the gap. Looked up from germline, CDR1 is WNHNN and CDR2 is SYGVQD (reference sequence). The CDR3 DNA reads as TGCGCCAGCAGTGCGAGGGCCCCCTATGGCTACACCTTC. Translating gives CASSARAPYGYTF.

The rearrangement joins TRBV7-9 to TRBJ1-1, with D unresolved. Germline lookup yields CDR1 SEHNR and CDR2 FQNEAQ (reference sequence). The CDR3 has 12 amino acids. Trimming left V 5 bases short and J 8 bases short, with 12 bases between. CDR3 DNA: TGTGCCAGCAGCCTACTGCCGACAGAAGCTTTCTTT. This encodes CASSLLPTEAFF.